The sequence of this TCR beta chain was determined in a study of tumor-infiltrating lymphocytes in primary liver carcinoma. Study summary: Tumors were stage T1-T3 N0M0, roughly 4 to 10 cm across. The yield of productive TCRbeta reads per sample was roughly 3.5 to 7.13 million and was similar across tissue types.

This clonotype was counted once. This CDR3 has 16 amino acids. Per germline, CDR1 SGHVS and CDR2 FNYEAQ. Deletions cut 1 base from V and 0 bases from J, with 11 bases between. Germline DNA was extracted alongside blood RNA, which was obtained from unsorted whole blood. Using a constant-region primer together with ProtoScript II reverse transcriptase, TCR beta cDNA was made from about 490 ng of total RNA. Each TCR beta library was derived from three nested multiplex PCR rounds that employed slightly modified ARM-PCR. Researchers ran the first two PCR rounds for roughly 11 cycles each with TRBV1-TRBV30 forward primers and a C-beta reverse primer. Using its own MiXCR run on the multiplex PCR reads, TCRdb lists one record per CDR3 protein. This table has 320,000 or so distinct CDR3 sequences, 65% appearing once.

Sequenced input: peripheral blood. This chain joins TRBV7-6 and TRBJ2-3, with D unclear. The sequence came from a man aged 35 to 55 with primary liver carcinoma and hepatitis B virus infection. In DNA form, the CDR3 reads TGTGCCAGCAGCTTAGGAGTGGGTCTGAGCACAGATACGCAGTATTTT. This encodes CASSLGVGLSTDTQYF.